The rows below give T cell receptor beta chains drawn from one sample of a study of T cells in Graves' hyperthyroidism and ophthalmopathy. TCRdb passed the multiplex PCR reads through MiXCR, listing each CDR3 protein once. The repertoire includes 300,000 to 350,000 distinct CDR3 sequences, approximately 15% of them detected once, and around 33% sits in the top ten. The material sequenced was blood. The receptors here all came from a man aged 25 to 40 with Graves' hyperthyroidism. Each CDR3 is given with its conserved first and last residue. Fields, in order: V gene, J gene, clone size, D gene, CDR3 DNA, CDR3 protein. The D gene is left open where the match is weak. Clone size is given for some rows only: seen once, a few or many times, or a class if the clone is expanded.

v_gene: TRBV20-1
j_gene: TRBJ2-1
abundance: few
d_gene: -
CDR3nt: TGCAGTGCTAGTTTGTACAATGAGCAGTTCTTC
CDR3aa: CSASLYNEQFF

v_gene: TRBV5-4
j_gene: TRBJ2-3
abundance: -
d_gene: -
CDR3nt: TGTGCCAGCAGCTCTCAGACACCTACGCAGTATTTT
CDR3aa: CASSSQTPTQYF

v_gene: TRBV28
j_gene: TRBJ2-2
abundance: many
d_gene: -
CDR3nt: TGTGCCAGCAGTGGCAGGGTGCAGAACACCGGGGAGCTGTTTTTT
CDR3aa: CASSGRVQNTGELFF

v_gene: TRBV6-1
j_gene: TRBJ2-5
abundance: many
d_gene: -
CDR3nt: TGTGCCAGCAGTGACTTAGGGTCTTATGCCCAAGAGACCCAGTACTTC
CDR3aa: CASSDLGSYAQETQYF

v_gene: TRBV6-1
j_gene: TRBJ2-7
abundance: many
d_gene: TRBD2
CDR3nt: TGTGCCAGCAGTTCCACCTCTAGCGGATATCTCTCCTACGAGCAGTACTTC
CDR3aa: CASSSTSSGYLSYEQYF

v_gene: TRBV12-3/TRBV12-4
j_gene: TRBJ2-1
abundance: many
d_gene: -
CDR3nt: TGTGCCAGCAGCCGTGGACAGTACAATGAGCAGTTCTTC
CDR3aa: CASSRGQYNEQFF

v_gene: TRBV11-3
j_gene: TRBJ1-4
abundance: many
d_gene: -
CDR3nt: TGTGCCAGCAGCTTAAGGGCAGGGCAACACGGACTGTTTTTT
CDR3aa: CASSLRAGQHGLFF

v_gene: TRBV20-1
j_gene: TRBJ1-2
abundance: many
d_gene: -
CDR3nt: TGCAGTGCTAGTGACATTTACTATGGCTACACCTTC
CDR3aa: CSASDIYYGYTF

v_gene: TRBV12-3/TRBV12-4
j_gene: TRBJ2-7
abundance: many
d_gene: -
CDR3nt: TGTGCCAGCAGTTTTGGCAGGCCGAAGCTCTACGAGCAGTACTTC
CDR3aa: CASSFGRPKLYEQYF

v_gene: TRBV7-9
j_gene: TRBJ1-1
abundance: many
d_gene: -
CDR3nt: TGTGCCAGCAGCTTAACAGGGCAGACCACTGAAGCTTTCTTT
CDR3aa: CASSLTGQTTEAFF

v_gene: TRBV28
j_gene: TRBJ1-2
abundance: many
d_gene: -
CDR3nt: TGTGCCAGCAGTTCGACAGCTAACTATGGCTACACCTTC
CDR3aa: CASSSTANYGYTF

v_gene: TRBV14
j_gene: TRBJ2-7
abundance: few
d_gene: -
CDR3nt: TGTGCCAGCAGCCCCAGGGGAGATGGGGAGCAGTACTTC
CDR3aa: CASSPRGDGEQYF

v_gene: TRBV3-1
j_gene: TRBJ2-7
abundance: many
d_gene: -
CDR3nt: TGTGCCAGCAGCCAAGAACGCGGATACGAGCAGTACTTC
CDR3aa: CASSQERGYEQYF

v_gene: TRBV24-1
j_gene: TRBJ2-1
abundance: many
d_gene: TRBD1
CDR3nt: TGTGCCACCAGTGATCCCGACAGGGCTATGGAGCAGTTCTTC
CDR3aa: CATSDPDRAMEQFF

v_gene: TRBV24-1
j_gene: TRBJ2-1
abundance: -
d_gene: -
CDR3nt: TGTGCCACCAGTGACCCAGGGGCCTACAATGAGCAGTTCTTC
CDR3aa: CATSDPGAYNEQFF

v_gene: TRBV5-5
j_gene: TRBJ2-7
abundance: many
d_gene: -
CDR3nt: TGTGCCAGCAGCTTGGCCGACAGGAGCTCCTACGAGCAGTACTTC
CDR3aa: CASSLADRSSYEQYF

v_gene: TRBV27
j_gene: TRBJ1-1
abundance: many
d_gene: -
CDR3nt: TGTGCCAGCAGTCGTGCAGATATGAACACTGAAGCTTTCTTT
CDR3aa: CASSRADMNTEAFF

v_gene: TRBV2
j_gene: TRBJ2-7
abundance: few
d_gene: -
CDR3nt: TGTGCCAGCAGTGATGAAGGGGTGGGGATCGGTCTTTACGAGCAGTACTTC
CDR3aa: CASSDEGVGIGLYEQYF

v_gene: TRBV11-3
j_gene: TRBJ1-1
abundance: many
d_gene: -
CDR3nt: TGTGCCAGCAGCGGGGATTACACGAACACTGAAGCTTTCTTT
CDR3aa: CASSGDYTNTEAFF

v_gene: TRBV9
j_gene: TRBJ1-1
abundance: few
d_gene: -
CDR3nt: TGTGCCAGCAGCGGCCTCGGGGGTGAAGCTTTCTTT
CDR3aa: CASSGLGGEAFF

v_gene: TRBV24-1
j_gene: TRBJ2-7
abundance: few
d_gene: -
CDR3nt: TGTGCCACCAGTGTACGGGGGCAGCAGTACTTC
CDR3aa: CATSVRGQQYF

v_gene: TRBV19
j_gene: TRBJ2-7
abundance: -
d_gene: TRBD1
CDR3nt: TGTGCCAGTAGTATAGCTACCGGGACAGGGAGCGAGCAGTACTTC
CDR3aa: CASSIATGTGSEQYF

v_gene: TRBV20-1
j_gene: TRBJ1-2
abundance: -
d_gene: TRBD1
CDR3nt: TGCAGTGCTAGAAGGGCAGGGGGCGACTATGGCTACACCTTC
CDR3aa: CSARRAGGDYGYTF

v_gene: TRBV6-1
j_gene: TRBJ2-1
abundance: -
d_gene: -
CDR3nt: TGTGCCAGCGGTCAGGGCGGCCCCGAGCAGTTCTTC
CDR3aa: CASGQGGPEQFF

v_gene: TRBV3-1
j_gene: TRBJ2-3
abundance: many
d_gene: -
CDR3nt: TGTGCCAGCAGCCCGTCTTCCACAGATACGCAGTATTTT
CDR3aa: CASSPSSTDTQYF

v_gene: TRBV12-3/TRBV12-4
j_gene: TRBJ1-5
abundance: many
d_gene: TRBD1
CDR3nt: TGTGCCAGCAGTTTGGACAGGGGGTACGATCAGCCCCAGCATTTT
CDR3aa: CASSLDRGYDQPQHF

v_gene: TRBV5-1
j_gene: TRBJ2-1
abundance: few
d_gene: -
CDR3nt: TGCGCCAGCAGCTTGAGTGACTCCTACAATGAGCCGTTCTTC
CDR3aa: CASSLSDSYNEPFF

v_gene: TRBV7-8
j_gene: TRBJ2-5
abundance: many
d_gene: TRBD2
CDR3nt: TGTGCCAGCAGCCTGGGGGGGGAGGGATTGTGGGGAGAGACCCAGTACTTC
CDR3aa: CASSLGGEGLWGETQYF

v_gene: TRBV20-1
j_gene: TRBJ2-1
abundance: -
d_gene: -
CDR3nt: TGCAGTGCTAGAGGGTTTTCCATCGGGTCGGATGTAAGGAATGAGCAGTTCTTC
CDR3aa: CSARGFSIGSDVRNEQFF

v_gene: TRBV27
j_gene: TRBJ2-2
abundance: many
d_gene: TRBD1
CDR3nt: TGTGCCAGCAGTTTATACGGTTCTATTGGGACAGAGAACACCGGGGAGCTGTTTTTT
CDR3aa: CASSLYGSIGTENTGELFF

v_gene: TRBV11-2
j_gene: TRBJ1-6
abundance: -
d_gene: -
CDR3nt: TGTGCCAGCAGCTTAAGGGGGGCGCATTCACCCCTCCACTTT
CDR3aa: CASSLRGAHSPLHF

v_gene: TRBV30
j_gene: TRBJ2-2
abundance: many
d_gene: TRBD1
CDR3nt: TGTGCCTGGAGTCCCCCCGGGACAGGGGCTGCCGGGGAGCTGTTTTTT
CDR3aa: CAWSPPGTGAAGELFF

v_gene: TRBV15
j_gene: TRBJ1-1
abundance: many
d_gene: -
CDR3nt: TGTGCCACCAGTAGAAAGACGGGGACTGAAGCTTTCTTT
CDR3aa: CATSRKTGTEAFF

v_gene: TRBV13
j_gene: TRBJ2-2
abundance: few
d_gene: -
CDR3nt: TGTGCCAGCAGCTTCTCCGGCCCAGCAGGGGCCGGGGAGCTGTTTTTT
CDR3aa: CASSFSGPAGAGELFF

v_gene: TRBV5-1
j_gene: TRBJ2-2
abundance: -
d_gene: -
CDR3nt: TGCGCCAGCAGCTTCGAGGGGATCACCGGGGAGCTGTTTTTT
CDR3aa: CASSFEGITGELFF

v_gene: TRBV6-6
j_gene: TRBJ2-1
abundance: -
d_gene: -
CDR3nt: TGTGCCAGCAGTTACAATCCTTACAATGAGCAGTTCTTC
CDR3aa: CASSYNPYNEQFF

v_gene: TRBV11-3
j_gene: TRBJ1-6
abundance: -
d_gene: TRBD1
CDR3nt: TGTGCCAGCAGCCTCCGACAGGGTTCGGGTACCTATAATTCACCCCTCCACTTT
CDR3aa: CASSLRQGSGTYNSPLHF

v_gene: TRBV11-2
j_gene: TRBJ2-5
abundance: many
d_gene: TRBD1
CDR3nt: TGTGCCAGCAGCTTACGTCCACCCACGGACAGGGGGCGAGAGACCCAGTACTTC
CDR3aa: CASSLRPPTDRGRETQYF

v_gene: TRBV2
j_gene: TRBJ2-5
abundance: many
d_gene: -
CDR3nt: TGTGCCAGCAGTCCCGGGGAAGACGAGACCCAGTACTTC
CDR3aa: CASSPGEDETQYF

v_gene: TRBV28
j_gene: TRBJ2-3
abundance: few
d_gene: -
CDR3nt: TGTGCCACCCATCGCCCGCCTCAGAGTACGCAGTATTTT
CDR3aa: CATHRPPQSTQYF

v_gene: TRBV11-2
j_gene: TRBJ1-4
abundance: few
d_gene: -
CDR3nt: TGTGCCAGCAGCATCCAAATACCGGCTGCCAGCTCTAATGAAAAACTGTTTTTT
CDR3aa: CASSIQIPAASSNEKLFF

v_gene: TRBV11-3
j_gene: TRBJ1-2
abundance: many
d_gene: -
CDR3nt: TGTGCCAGCAGCCCCAGGAGGGAGGGCTACACCTTC
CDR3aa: CASSPRREGYTF

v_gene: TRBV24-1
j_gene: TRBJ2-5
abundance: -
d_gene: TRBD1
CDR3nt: TGTGCCACGGGCGGACAGGGAGAGACCCAGTACTTC
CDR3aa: CATGGQGETQYF

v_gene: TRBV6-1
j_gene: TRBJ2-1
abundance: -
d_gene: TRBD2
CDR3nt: TGTGCCAGCAGTCATAGCGGGAAATCGGACAATGAGCAGTTCTTC
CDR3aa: CASSHSGKSDNEQFF

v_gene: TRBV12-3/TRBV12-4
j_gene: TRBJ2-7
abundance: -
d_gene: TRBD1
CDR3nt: TGTGCCAGCAGAAAAGAAGACCGGGACAGATCGCCCGAGCAGTACTTC
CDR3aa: CASRKEDRDRSPEQYF

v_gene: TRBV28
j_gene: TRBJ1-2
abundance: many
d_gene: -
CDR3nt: TGTGCCAGCAGCCGCCCGGATGGAGGGAAGGTTCTAGGCTACACCTTC
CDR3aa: CASSRPDGGKVLGYTF

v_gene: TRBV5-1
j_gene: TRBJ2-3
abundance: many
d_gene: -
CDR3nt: TGCGCCAGCAGCTTCGCCGGGAAAGATGCAGATACGCAGTATTTT
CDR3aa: CASSFAGKDADTQYF

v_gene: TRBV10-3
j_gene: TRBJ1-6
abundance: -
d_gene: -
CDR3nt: TGTGCCATCAGTGCAGTTGAGAGCTCCTATAATTCACCCCTCCACTTT
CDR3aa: CAISAVESSYNSPLHF

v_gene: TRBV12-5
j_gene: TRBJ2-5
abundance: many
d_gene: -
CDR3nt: TGTGCTAGTGGTTCCCGCCCGGGGCAAGAGACCCAGTACTTC
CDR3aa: CASGSRPGQETQYF

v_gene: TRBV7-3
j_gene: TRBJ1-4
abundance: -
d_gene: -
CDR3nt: TGTGCCAGCAGTTCAACGTCGGGGGTTATTAATGAAAAACTGTTTTTT
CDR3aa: CASSSTSGVINEKLFF

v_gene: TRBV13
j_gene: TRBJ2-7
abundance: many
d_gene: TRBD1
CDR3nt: TGTGCCAGCAGCAACGGACAGGGAGGTTCCAGCTACGAGCAGTACTTC
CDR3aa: CASSNGQGGSSYEQYF

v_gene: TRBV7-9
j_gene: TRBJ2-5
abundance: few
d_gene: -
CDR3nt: TGTGCCAGCAGCTTGGGAACAGGGTTTGGAGAGACCCAGTACTTC
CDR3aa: CASSLGTGFGETQYF

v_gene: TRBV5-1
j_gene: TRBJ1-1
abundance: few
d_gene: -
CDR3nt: TGCGCCAGCAGCTTTCAGGCCTCCTGGGGAACTGAAGCTTTCTTT
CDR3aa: CASSFQASWGTEAFF

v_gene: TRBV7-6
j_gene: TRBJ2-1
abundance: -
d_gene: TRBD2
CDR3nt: TGTGCCAGCAGCCTTGGGACTAGCGCCGACCTCTCCTACAATGAGCAGTTCTTC
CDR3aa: CASSLGTSADLSYNEQFF

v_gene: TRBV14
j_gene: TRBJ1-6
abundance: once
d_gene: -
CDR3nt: TGTGCCAGCAGCCAACCATCGCCGGTAGCGTCGGGTAATTCACCCCTCCACTTT
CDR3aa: CASSQPSPVASGNSPLHF

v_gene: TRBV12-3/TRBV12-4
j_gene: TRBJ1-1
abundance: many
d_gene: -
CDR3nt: TGTGCCAGCAGTTTCCAGGGCCCAAACACTGAAGCTTTCTTT
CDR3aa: CASSFQGPNTEAFF